This T cell receptor (beta chain) comes out of a study of human T cells and chemical hapten exposure. The time point: pre-sensitization, week 0. Documented treatment: therapeutic diphenylcyclopropenone sensitization with weekly scalp DPC. The template was total RNA from unfractionated whole blood. There are 16 residues in the CDR3. V shed 2 bases and J shed 4 bases, with 12 bases lying between them. From germline, CDR1 is SGHTA and CDR2 FQGTGA. This clonotype appeared many times. TCRdb independently ran MiXCR on the RACE reads; one entry per CDR3 protein. The repertoire includes about 300,000 distinct CDR3 sequences, approximately 5.8% of them detected once, and around 8.6% sits in the top ten.

The TCR comes from a woman aged 18-29 years with alopecia areata. Some clones in this sample may be carry-over from other donors' samples. The material sequenced was whole blood, taken in connection with sensitization to the hapten diphenylcyclopropenone (DPC). This rearrangement joins TRBV7-3 to TRBJ1-6; possibly TRBD1 for D (5 bases). The CDR3 nucleotides read TGTGCCAGCAGCTTAGGGAGGGACCCATATAATTCACCCCTCCACTTT. Translating gives CASSLGRDPYNSPLHF.